One and the same sample provided the 2 T cell receptor beta chains below, sequenced in a study of T cell responses to AZD1222 COVID-19 vaccine. Assay: immunoSEQ multiplex PCR; the TCRdb copy retains only in-frame clones and omits some. Seen here are 150,000 or so clones, 91% observed once, and the top ten hold 3.5% to 4%. Sequences were derived from peripheral blood, sampled 28 days after the second AZD1222 dose. The receptors shown here come from an adult who received the AZD1222 COVID-19 vaccine.

CDR3 region: CAWRPGLAGGVQETQYF. The CDR3, as DNA: TGTGCCTGGAGACCGGGACTAGCGGGGGGCGTCCAAGAGACCCAGTACTTC. This rearrangement joins TRBV30 to TRBJ2-5; TRBD2 aligns across 15 bases. V shed 3 bases, J shed 1 base, and the junction held 6 bases outside the gene matches. This CDR3 has 17 residues. Germline assignment: CDR1 GTSNPN and CDR2 SVGIG (reference sequence).

The rearrangement links TRBV7-2 to TRBJ1-4, with TRBD1 as a possible D gene (5 bases). Germline CDR1 and CDR2: SGHTA and FQGNSA. V gave up 5 bases and J gave up 8 bases, with 15 bases separating them. The CDR3 runs 14 residues. CDR3 DNA: TGTGCCAGCAGCCGGGGACTTGGGGGGGAAAAACTGTTTTTT. Its protein is CASSRGLGGEKLFF.